These T cell receptor beta chains were read from a single sample in a study of neurological immune-mediated disorders. TCRdb passed the 5' RACE reads through MiXCR, listing each CDR3 protein once. The repertoire holds about 84,000 distinct CDR3 sequences, about 4.3% seen once, with 5% to 6% in the top ten. Sequenced input: PBMCs. The receptors come from a woman aged 55-69 years with multiple sclerosis. Both conserved end residues are part of each CDR3. The D gene is left open where the match is weak. Clone sizes are given selectively: once, few, many, or a class where the clone is expanded.

>TRBV3-1|TRBJ1-6|many|TRBD1
CASSQGQGVSSPLHF
TGTGCCAGCAGCCAGGGACAGGGGGTTTCTTCACCCCTCCACTTT
>TRBV29-1|TRBJ2-5|many|TRBD1
CSAGQAVAYGETQYF
TGCAGCGCGGGACAGGCGGTGGCCTATGGGGAGACCCAGTACTTC
>TRBV10-1|TRBJ2-3|few|TRBD2
CASSPGGTTDTQYF
TGCGCCAGCAGCCCGGGAGGAACCACAGATACGCAGTATTTT
>TRBV5-1|TRBJ2-7|many|NA
CASSLGGRMSSYEQYF
TGCGCCAGCAGCTTGGGAGGGCGGATGAGCTCCTACGAGCAGTACTTC
>TRBV7-8|TRBJ1-1|few|NA
CASSLGVVQTEAFF
TGTGCCAGCAGCTTAGGGGTTGTGCAGACTGAAGCTTTCTTT
>TRBV11-2|TRBJ2-1|many|NA
CASSRGRGGSYNEQFF
TGTGCCAGCAGCCGAGGCAGGGGAGGCTCCTACAATGAGCAGTTCTTC
>TRBV2|TRBJ2-7|many|NA
CASSGTQPGEQYF
TGTGCCAGCAGTGGAACCCAACCGGGCGAGCAGTACTTC
>TRBV5-1|TRBJ2-7|many|NA
CASSLFFQGEQYF
TGCGCCAGCAGCTTGTTCTTCCAGGGCGAGCAGTACTTC
>TRBV5-1|TRBJ2-3|many|NA
CASSQGGRQGQDTQYF
TGCGCCAGCAGCCAGGGAGGTCGGCAGGGCCAAGATACGCAGTATTTT
>TRBV18|TRBJ2-7|NA|NA
CASSLYSGTDRAEQYF
TGTGCCAGCTCGCTTTACTCCGGGACTGACCGAGCCGAGCAGTACTTC
>TRBV10-3|TRBJ2-1|many|TRBD2
CAISPGLAGEYNEQFF
TGTGCCATCAGTCCCGGACTAGCGGGGGAGTACAATGAGCAGTTCTTC
>TRBV4-1|TRBJ2-7|many|NA
CASSHPGLTSSYEQYF
TGCGCCAGCAGCCACCCGGGACTCACAAGCTCCTACGAGCAGTACTTC
>TRBV6-5|TRBJ1-1|many|TRBD1
CASSYVNRGGTEAFF
TGTGCCAGCAGTTACGTTAACAGGGGGGGCACTGAAGCTTTCTTT
>TRBV6-5|TRBJ1-5|many|TRBD1
CASSYTTGVDQPQHF
TGTGCCAGCAGTTACACAACAGGGGTAGATCAGCCCCAGCATTTT
>TRBV5-1|TRBJ2-2|many|NA
CASSLGDGVNTGELFF
TGCGCCAGCAGCTTGGGTGACGGGGTTAACACCGGGGAGCTGTTTTTT
>TRBV18|TRBJ1-1|many|TRBD1
CASSPATGDNTEAFF
TGTGCCAGCTCACCCGCGACAGGGGACAACACTGAAGCTTTCTTT
>TRBV5-5|TRBJ2-7|many|NA
CASSLAYEQYF
TGTGCCAGCAGCTTGGCCTACGAGCAGTACTTC
>TRBV14|TRBJ2-2|many|NA
CASSQDRRGELFF
TGTGCCAGCAGCCAAGATAGGCGCGGGGAGCTGTTTTTT
>TRBV5-1|TRBJ2-1|many|TRBD1
CASSSYRDRVVNEQFF
TGCGCCAGCAGCTCGTACCGGGACAGGGTAGTCAATGAGCAGTTCTTC
>TRBV29-1|TRBJ2-1|many|TRBD1
CSVVTGSYNEQFF
TGCAGCGTTGTGACAGGGTCCTACAATGAGCAGTTCTTC
>TRBV7-2|TRBJ1-2|many|TRBD1
CASSWAQGNYGYTF
TGTGCCAGCAGCTGGGCACAGGGGAACTATGGCTACACCTTC
>TRBV3-1|TRBJ2-6|many|NA
CASSPNRGRGGTGANVLTF
TGTGCCAGCAGCCCGAATAGGGGCAGAGGTGGGACTGGGGCCAACGTCCTGACTTTC
>TRBV5-1|TRBJ2-2|many|TRBD2
CASGRGDTGELFF
TGCGCCAGCGGGAGGGGCGACACCGGGGAGCTGTTTTTT
>TRBV11-2|TRBJ2-1|many|TRBD2
CASSRTTGGWDEQFF
TGTGCCAGCAGTAGAACGACCGGGGGGTGGGATGAGCAGTTCTTC
>TRBV20-1|TRBJ2-1|many|NA
CSAAGQTNEQFF
TGCAGTGCTGCTGGACAGACCAATGAGCAGTTCTTC
>TRBV27|TRBJ2-2|many|NA
CASSLWDGDTGELFF
TGTGCCAGCAGTTTATGGGACGGCGACACCGGGGAGCTGTTTTTT
>TRBV20-1|TRBJ1-6|many|NA
CSARGPPNSPLHF
TGCAGTGCTAGAGGGCCCCCTAATTCACCCCTCCACTTT
>TRBV5-1|TRBJ2-3|many|NA
CASSLDSSTDTQYF
TGCGCCAGCAGCTTGGACAGTTCCACAGATACGCAGTATTTT
>TRBV7-2|TRBJ2-7|many|TRBD2
CASTPAGLAGVEQYF
TGTGCCAGCACCCCTGCGGGACTAGCGGGGGTCGAGCAGTACTTC
>TRBV29-1|TRBJ2-7|many|NA
CSAQETQSEQYF
TGCAGCGCTCAGGAGACCCAGAGCGAGCAGTACTTC
>TRBV4-1|TRBJ2-3|many|NA
CASSQSWQGVTDTQYF
TGCGCCAGCAGCCAAAGCTGGCAGGGCGTCACAGATACGCAGTATTTT
>TRBV20-1|TRBJ2-4|many|NA
CSARFPLRGAIQYF
TGCAGTGCTAGATTCCCCCTCCGGGGGGCCATTCAGTACTTC
>TRBV27|TRBJ1-1|many|NA
CASSFQGLSRPEAFF
TGTGCCAGCAGTTTTCAGGGACTTTCTCGGCCTGAAGCTTTCTTT
>TRBV20-1|TRBJ1-5|many|TRBD1
CSARDRDRYNQPQHF
TGCAGTGCTAGAGATAGGGACAGATACAATCAGCCCCAGCATTTT
>TRBV11-2|TRBJ1-3|many|NA
CASSLDSPAGNTIYF
TGTGCCAGCAGCTTAGATTCGCCAGCAGGAAACACCATATATTTT
>TRBV29-1|TRBJ2-1|many|NA
CSVVVGTNEQFF
TGCAGCGTTGTAGTCGGTACCAATGAGCAGTTCTTC
>TRBV7-2|TRBJ2-5|many|NA
CASRHVGGGETQYF
TGTGCCAGCAGACACGTAGGGGGAGGGGAGACCCAGTACTTC
>TRBV20-1|TRBJ1-1|many|NA
CSAFRGATTTEAFF
TGCAGTGCTTTCCGGGGGGCTACGACAACTGAAGCTTTCTTT
>TRBV5-1|TRBJ1-4|many|NA
CASSLDPTGAVGKLFF
TGCGCCAGCAGCTTGGACCCTACGGGGGCCGTCGGAAAACTGTTTTTT